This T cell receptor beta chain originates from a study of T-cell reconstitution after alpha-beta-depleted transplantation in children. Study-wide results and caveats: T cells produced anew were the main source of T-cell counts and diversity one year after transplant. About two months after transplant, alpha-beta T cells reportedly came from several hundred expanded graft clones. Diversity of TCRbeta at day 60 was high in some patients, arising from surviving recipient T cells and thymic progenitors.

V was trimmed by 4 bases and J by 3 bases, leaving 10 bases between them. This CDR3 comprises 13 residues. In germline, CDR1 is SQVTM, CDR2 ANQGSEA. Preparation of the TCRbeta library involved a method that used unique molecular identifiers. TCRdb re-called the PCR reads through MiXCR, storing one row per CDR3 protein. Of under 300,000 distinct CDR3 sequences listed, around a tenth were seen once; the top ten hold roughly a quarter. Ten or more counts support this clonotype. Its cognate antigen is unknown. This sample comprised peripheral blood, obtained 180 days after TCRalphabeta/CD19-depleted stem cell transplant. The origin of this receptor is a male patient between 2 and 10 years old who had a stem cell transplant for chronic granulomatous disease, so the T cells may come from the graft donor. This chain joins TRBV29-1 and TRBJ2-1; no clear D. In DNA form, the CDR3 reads TGCAGCGTTGGCCTTTTGATCTACAATGAGCAGTTCTTC. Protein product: CSVGLLIYNEQFF.